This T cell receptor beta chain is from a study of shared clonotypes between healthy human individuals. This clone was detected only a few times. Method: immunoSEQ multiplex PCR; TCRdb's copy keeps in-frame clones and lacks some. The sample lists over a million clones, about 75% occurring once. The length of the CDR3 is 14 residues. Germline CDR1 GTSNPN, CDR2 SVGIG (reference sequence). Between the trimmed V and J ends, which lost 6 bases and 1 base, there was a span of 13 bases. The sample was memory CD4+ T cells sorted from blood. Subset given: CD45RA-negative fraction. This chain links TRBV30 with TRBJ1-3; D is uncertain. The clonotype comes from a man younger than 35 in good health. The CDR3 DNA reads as TGTGCCTGTCCCAGCGTCACTTCTGGAAACACCATATATTTT. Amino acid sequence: CACPSVTSGNTIYF.